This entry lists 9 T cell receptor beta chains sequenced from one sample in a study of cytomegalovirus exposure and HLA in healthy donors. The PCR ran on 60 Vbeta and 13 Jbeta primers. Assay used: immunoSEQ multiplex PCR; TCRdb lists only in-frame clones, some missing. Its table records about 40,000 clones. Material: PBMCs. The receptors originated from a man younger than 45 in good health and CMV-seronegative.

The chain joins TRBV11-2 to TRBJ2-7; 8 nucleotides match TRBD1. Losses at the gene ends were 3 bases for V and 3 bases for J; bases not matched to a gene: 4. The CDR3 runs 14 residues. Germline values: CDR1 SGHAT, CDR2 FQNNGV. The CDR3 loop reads CASSFPDRDYEQYF. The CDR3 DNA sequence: TGTGCCAGCAGCTTTCCGGACAGGGACTACGAGCAGTACTTC. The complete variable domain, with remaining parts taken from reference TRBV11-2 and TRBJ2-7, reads EAGVAQSPRYKIIEKRQSVAFWCNPISGHATLYWYQQILGQGPKLLIQFQNNGVVDDSQLPKDRFSAERLKGVDSTLKIQPAKLEDSAVYLCASSFPDRDYEQYFGPGTRLTVT.

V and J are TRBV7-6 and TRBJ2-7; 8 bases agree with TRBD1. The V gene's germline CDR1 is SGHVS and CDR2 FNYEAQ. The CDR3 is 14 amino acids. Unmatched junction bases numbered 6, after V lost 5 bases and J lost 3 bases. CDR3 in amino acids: CASSIGQGNYEQYF. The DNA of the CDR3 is TGTGCCAGCAGCATCGGACAGGGCAACTACGAGCAGTACTTC.

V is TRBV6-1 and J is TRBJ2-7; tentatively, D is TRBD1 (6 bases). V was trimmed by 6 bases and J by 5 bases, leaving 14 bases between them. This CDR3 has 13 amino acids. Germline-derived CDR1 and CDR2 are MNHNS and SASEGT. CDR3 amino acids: CASRFLGAHEQYF. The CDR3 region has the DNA TGTGCCAGCAGATTCCTGGGGGCTCACGAGCAGTACTTC.

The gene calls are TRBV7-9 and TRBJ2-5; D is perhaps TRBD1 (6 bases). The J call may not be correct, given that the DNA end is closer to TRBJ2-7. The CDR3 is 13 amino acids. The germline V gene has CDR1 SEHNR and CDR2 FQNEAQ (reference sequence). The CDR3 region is CASSVTGSYEQYF. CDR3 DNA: TGTGCCAGCAGCGTGACAGGCTCCTACGAGCAGTACTTC.

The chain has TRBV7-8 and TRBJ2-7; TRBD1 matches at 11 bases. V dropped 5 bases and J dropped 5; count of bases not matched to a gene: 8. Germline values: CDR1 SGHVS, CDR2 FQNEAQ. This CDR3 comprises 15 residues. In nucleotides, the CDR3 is TGTGCCAGCAGCCCCCGGACAGGGGGCAACGACGAGCAGTACTTC. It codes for CASSPRTGGNDEQYF.

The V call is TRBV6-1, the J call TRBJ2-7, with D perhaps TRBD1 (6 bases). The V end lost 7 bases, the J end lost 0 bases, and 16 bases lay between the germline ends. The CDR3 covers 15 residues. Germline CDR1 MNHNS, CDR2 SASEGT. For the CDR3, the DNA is TGTGCCAGCACACGATCTACAGGGAGCTCCTACGAGCAGTACTTC. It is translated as CASTRSTGSSYEQYF.

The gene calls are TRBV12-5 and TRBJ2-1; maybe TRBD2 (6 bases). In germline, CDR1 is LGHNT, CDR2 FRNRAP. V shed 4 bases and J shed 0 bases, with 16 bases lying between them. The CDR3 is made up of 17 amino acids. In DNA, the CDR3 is TGTGCTAGTGGTTCACTCTGGGGGGAGAGCTCCTACAATGAGCAGTTCTTC. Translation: CASGSLWGESSYNEQFF.

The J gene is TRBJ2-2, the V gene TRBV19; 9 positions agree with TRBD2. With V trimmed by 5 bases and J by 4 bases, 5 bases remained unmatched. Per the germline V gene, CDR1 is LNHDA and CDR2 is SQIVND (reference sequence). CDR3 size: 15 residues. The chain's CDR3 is CASSSQLAGTGELFF. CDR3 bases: TGTGCCAGTAGTTCTCAACTAGCGGGCACCGGGGAGCTGTTTTTT.

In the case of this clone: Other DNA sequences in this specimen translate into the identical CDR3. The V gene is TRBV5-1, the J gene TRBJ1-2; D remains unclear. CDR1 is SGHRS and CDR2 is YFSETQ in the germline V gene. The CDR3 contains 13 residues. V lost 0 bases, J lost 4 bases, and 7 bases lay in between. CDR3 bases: TGCGCCAGCAGCTTGGACAGATCCTATGGCTACACCTTC. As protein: CASSLDRSYGYTF.